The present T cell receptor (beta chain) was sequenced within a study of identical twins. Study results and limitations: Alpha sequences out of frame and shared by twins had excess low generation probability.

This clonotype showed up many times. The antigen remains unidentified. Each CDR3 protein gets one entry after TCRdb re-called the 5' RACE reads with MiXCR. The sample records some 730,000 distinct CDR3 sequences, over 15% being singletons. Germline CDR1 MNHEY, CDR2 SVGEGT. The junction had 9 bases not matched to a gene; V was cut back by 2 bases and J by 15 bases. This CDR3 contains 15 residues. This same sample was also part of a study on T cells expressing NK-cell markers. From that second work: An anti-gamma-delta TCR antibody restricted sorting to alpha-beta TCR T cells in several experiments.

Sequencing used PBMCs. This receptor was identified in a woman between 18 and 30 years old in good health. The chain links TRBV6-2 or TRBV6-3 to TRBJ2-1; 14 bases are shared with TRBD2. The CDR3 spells CASSYETSGRASLFF. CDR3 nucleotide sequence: TGTGCCAGCAGTTACGAGACTAGCGGGAGGGCCTCACTGTTCTTC.